A selection of T cell receptor beta chains follows, all from one sample in a study of CD8 T cell repertoires and HIV-1 epitope variants. No antigen has been assigned to these receptors. The protocol was immunoSEQ multiplex PCR, while the TCRdb copy is restricted to in-frame clones and leaves out a portion. The data contain 5,000 or so clones, about 65% of them singletons. Sequencing used cultured CD8+ T cells derived from PBMCs. These receptors were collected from a male donor with HIV. Each CDR3 is given without its conserved first and last residue. A D gene is named only where the DNA matches it firmly. Expanded clones get a size class; other rows say once, few or many, or leave the size out.

j_call	d_call	clone_size	v_call	cdr3_aa
TRBJ1-6	TRBD1	.	TRBV28	ASSFGTGQFNSPLH
TRBJ2-7	.	.	TRBV11-2	ASSSEIGSSYEQY
TRBJ2-3	TRBD1	.	TRBV7-9	ASSPRQGRTDTQY
TRBJ2-7	TRBD1	.	TRBV4-1	ASSQDHRTGAKEQY
TRBJ2-1	.	.	TRBV29-1	SVVAGTPDEQF
TRBJ1-1	.	.	TRBV19	ASSIDHTLEAF
TRBJ2-5	.	.	TRBV18	ASSPGLSQETQY
TRBJ2-7	.	.	TRBV9	ASSATTDTYEQY
TRBJ1-1	.	.	TRBV19	ASSIGGILANTEAF
TRBJ2-1	TRBD2	.	TRBV6-6	ASSPRYAGGENEQF
TRBJ2-7	TRBD1	.	TRBV6-5	ASSRSGGANWEQY
TRBJ2-7	.	.	TRBV6-1	ASSEVRGYSYEQY
TRBJ1-1	.	few	TRBV19	ASSTWGSTEAF
TRBJ2-5	TRBD1	.	TRBV11-2	ASSQGTGAQETQY
TRBJ2-2	TRBD2	once	TRBV7-6	ASSLGTSGAGELF
TRBJ2-7	TRBD1	.	TRBV5-6	ASSLEGAAYEQY
TRBJ1-1	.	few	TRBV9	ASSPSGGITEAF
TRBJ1-5	.	.	TRBV19	ASSMRGARQPQH
TRBJ1-3	.	.	TRBV4-3	ASSQEEGLSGNTIY
TRBJ2-3	.	.	TRBV14	ASSQEGRQKSTDTQY
TRBJ2-5	.	.	TRBV7-7	ASSLGGQQETQY
TRBJ2-5	TRBD2	.	TRBV5-4	ASSQPGTTNGETQY
TRBJ2-5	TRBD2	.	TRBV13	ASSGRDYERQTQY
TRBJ1-1	TRBD1	.	TRBV10-2	ATSFGTVGGRMTTEAF
TRBJ2-1	.	.	TRBV7-2	ASSLGVGAREQF
TRBJ2-2	.	once	TRBV5-5	ASSFETSSKGELF
TRBJ2-3	TRBD2	.	TRBV28	ASSGLGHGGIYTDTQY